The present TCR beta chain was sequenced within a study of T-cell reconstitution after alpha-beta-depleted transplantation in children. Findings and limits, study-wide: T-cell counts and diversity at one year post-transplant came mainly from newly produced T cells. As was reported, about two months after transplant, alpha-beta T cells came from several hundred expanded graft clones.

V was clipped by 0 bases and J by 1 base; unmatched bases: 9. The germline CDR1 and CDR2 sequences are SGHRS and YFSETQ. This CDR3 is 18 amino acids long. The TCRbeta library was prepared with unique molecular identifiers. A single record per CDR3 protein comes from TCRdb applying MiXCR to the PCR reads. The data show roughly 500,000 distinct CDR3 sequences, over 9.5% seen once. With respect to this clonotype: As yet, its antigen is unknown.

Source: PBMCs, taken before TCRalphabeta/CD19-depleted stem cell transplant. The sequence came from a child aged 2 to 15 with inherited bone marrow failure, due to receive a stem cell transplant. The chain is built from TRBV5-1 and TRBJ2-5; the match to TRBD2 covers 10 bases. For the CDR3, the DNA is TGCGCCAGCAGCTTGGGGAGACCGGGACTAGCGCTCCAAGAGACCCAGTACTTC. This sequence encodes CASSLGRPGLALQETQYF.